A single sample gave rise to the 23 T cell receptor beta chains below, sequenced in a study of T cell repertoires in cytomegalovirus infection. The antigens of these receptors remain unknown. TCRdb redid the calling of the reads with MiXCR, one entry per CDR3 protein. The sample lists around 300,000 distinct CDR3 sequences, 20% to 30% seen once, with 10% to 15% in the top ten. The starting material was cultured PBMCs, obtained from culture after CMV antigen stimulation. The origin of the receptors is a human donor in good health (CMV status not recorded). Some clones in this sample may be carry-over from other donors' samples.

In this sample, this clonotype turned up many times. The V and J genes are TRBV7-6 and TRBJ1-1; the D gene is possibly TRBD1 (5 bases). The germline V and J ends were trimmed by 1 base and 4 bases, with 10 bases remaining between them. Germline CDR1 is SGHVS and CDR2 is FNYEAQ. The CDR3 contains 14 residues. In DNA form, the CDR3 reads TGTGCCAGCAGCTTAGTTCAAGGGACCACTGAAGCTTTCTTT. This sequence encodes CASSLVQGTTEAFF.

The chain has TRBV7-2 and TRBJ1-2, with D hard to call. Germline CDR1 SGHTA, CDR2 FQGNSA. V gave up 1 base and J gave up 10 bases, with 10 bases separating them. The CDR3 runs to 12 residues. CDR3 protein: CASSLDSETYTF. The CDR3 DNA follows: TGTGCCAGCAGCTTAGATTCGGAGACCTACACCTTC.

Only one count was recorded for this clonotype. The chain uses TRBV7-6 and TRBJ1-6; D unclear. The length of the CDR3 is 16 residues. The germline V and J ends were trimmed by 2 bases and 5 bases, with 13 bases remaining between them. Looked up from germline, CDR1 is SGHVS and CDR2 is FNYEAQ. The CDR3 coding sequence is TGTGCCAGCAGCTTATGGTCCAGGCAAGATAATTCACCCCTCCACTTT. This encodes CASSLWSRQDNSPLHF.

At least ten counts were recorded for this clonotype. The chain is built from TRBV7-2 and TRBJ2-7; 10 positions match TRBD1. This CDR3 has 16 amino acids. Germline V CDR1 and CDR2: SGHTA, FQGNSA. V dropped 0 bases and J dropped 4; count of bases not matched to a gene: 6. Written as DNA, the CDR3 is TGTGCCAGCAGCTTAGCGTCGAGGGGACAGGGGTACGAGCAGTACTTC. Its translation: CASSLASRGQGYEQYF.

This clonotype was picked up many times. The chain carries TRBV7-2 and TRBJ2-5; D is unclear. Between the trimmed V and J ends, which lost 5 bases and 3 bases, there was a span of 16 bases. Germline-derived CDR1 and CDR2 are SGHTA and FQGNSA. The CDR3 length is 15 residues. The CDR3 reads CASSPSGRIKETQYF. In DNA, the CDR3 is TGTGCCAGCAGCCCTTCGGGCAGAATCAAAGAGACCCAGTACTTC.

The chain links TRBV4-1 to TRBJ2-2; 14 bases map to TRBD2. V trimming: 4 bases; J trimming: 5 bases; junction bases outside the gene matches: 6. CDR1 and CDR2 (germline): MGHRA, YSYEKL. The CDR3 covers 17 residues. The CDR3 spells CASSPTSGRAGTGELFF. The DNA for the CDR3 is TGCGCCAGCAGCCCGACTAGCGGGAGGGCCGGGACCGGGGAGCTGTTTTTT.

This chain uses TRBV7-9 with TRBJ1-4, with D possibly matching TRBD1 (6 bases). The CDR3 loop spans 13 amino acids. CDR1 and CDR2 (germline): SEHNR, FQNEAQ (reference sequence). The DNA for the CDR3 is TGTGCACTAAAGGACAGTTTAAATGAAAAACTGTTTTTT. It encodes CALKDSLNEKLFF.

The chain carries TRBV24-1 and TRBJ2-3; TRBD2 matches at 12 bases. The V and J ends lost 4 bases and 1 base, in that order; junction bases with no gene match: 2. CDR1 is KGHDR and CDR2 is SFDVKD in the germline V gene. The length of the CDR3 is 16 residues. In DNA form, the CDR3 reads TGTGCCACCAGTGACCGACTAGCGGGAGGCACAGATACGCAGTATTTT. Residues: CATSDRLAGGTDTQYF.

There are many counts of this clonotype. V gene TRBV7-9 combines with J gene TRBJ2-1; 9 nucleotides match TRBD2. This CDR3 is 16 amino acids long. From germline, CDR1 is SEHNR and CDR2 FQNEAQ (reference sequence). V gave up 6 bases and J gave up 6 bases; unmatched junction bases: 12. CDR3: CASRAGSGRESNEQFF. The DNA of the CDR3 is TGTGCCAGCAGAGCAGGTAGCGGGAGAGAAAGCAATGAGCAGTTCTTC.

V usage is TRBV7-9 and J usage is TRBJ2-7, with 8 bases lining up with TRBD1. Germline CDR1 reads SEHNR; CDR2 reads FQNEAQ (reference sequence). This CDR3 has 14 residues. The trim removed 3 bases at V and 5 bases at J, leaving 6 bases unmatched. The CDR3 nucleotides read TGTGCCAGCAGCTTCCCATCGGACAGGGACGAGCAGTACTTC. As protein: CASSFPSDRDEQYF.

The table lists this clonotype with a few counts. This chain connects TRBV6-2 or TRBV6-3 to TRBJ2-7, with D tentatively TRBD1 (5 bases). CDR1 is MNHEY and CDR2 is SVGEGT in the germline V gene. With 2 bases removed from V and 1 base from J, the gap between germline ends came to 6 bases. The CDR3 has 13 residues. CDR3 in amino acids: CASSYGHSYEQYV. The CDR3 nucleotides are TGTGCCAGCAGTTACGGACATTCCTACGAGCAGTACGTC.

The gene calls are TRBV7-9 and TRBJ2-6; a weak D match, TRBD1 (6 bases). Germline values: CDR1 SEHNR, CDR2 FQNEAQ (reference sequence). This CDR3 has 18 residues. The V gene lost 4 bases and the J gene lost 8 bases, with 24 bases spanning the gap. CDR3 in amino acids: CASSSLPRETGLSNVLTF. DNA for the CDR3: TGTGCCAGCAGCTCCTTACCCCGTGAGACAGGTCTGTCCAACGTCCTGACTTTC.

This clonotype has more than one count but fewer than ten. The rearrangement joins TRBV6-5 to TRBJ1-1, with 10 nucleotides matching TRBD1. The J segment lost 6 bases and the V segment lost 7 bases, leaving 11 bases of the junction unmatched. The CDR3 is 15 residues long. CDR1 and CDR2 from the germline V gene are MNHEY and SVGAGI. The CDR3 spells CASKVADRGFAEAFF. CDR3 bases: TGTGCCAGCAAAGTGGCGGACAGGGGGTTTGCTGAAGCTTTCTTT.

The gene calls are TRBV5-4 and TRBJ1-2; weak D call: TRBD1 (6 bases). The CDR3 runs 15 residues. Deletions cut 5 bases from V and 4 bases from J, with 18 bases between. The germline gives CDR1 SGHNT, CDR2 YYREEE (reference sequence). The CDR3 protein is CASRSDRGTPYGYTF. In DNA form, the CDR3 reads TGTGCCAGCAGGTCCGACAGAGGGACACCCTATGGCTACACCTTC.

The rearrangement joins TRBV20-1 to TRBJ2-7, with TRBD2 identical over 14 bases. The V and J ends lost 3 bases and 9 bases, in that order; junction bases with no gene match: 1. Germline loops: CDR1 DFQATT, CDR2 SNEGSKA (reference sequence). There are 12 residues in the CDR3. CDR3 DNA sequence: TGCAGTGCTAGGGGGACTAGCGGGAGGCAGTACTTC. Its translation: CSARGTSGRQYF.

The chain employs TRBV19 and TRBJ2-1; weak D call: TRBD2 (6 bases). This CDR3 is 13 amino acids long. Trimming took 9 bases from V and 5 from J, leaving 14 bases between them. Per germline, CDR1 LNHDA and CDR2 SQIVND (reference sequence). The CDR3 sequence: CASPRLDDNEQFF. In DNA, the CDR3 is TGTGCCAGCCCGAGACTAGACGACAATGAGCAGTTCTTC.

This clonotype has a count of ten or more. The chain joins TRBV7-8 to TRBJ2-3; 12 bases map to TRBD2. The junction had 6 bases not matched to a gene; V was cut back by 5 bases and J by 3 bases. This CDR3 spans 16 amino acids. Germline V gene lookup returns CDR1 SGHVS and CDR2 FQNEAQ. CDR3 amino acids: CASSPGLAGTTDTQYF. CDR3 sequence (DNA): TGTGCCAGCAGCCCCGGACTAGCGGGGACTACAGATACGCAGTATTTT.

J is TRBJ1-5 and V is TRBV12-3 or TRBV12-4; a weak D match, TRBD1 (5 bases). The V end was cut by 6 bases, the J end by 4 bases, with 16 bases between. This CDR3 is 15 amino acids long. CDR3 amino acids: CASSLGPGRNQPQHF. The CDR3 nucleotides read TGTGCCAGCAGCCTCGGTCCAGGGCGGAATCAGCCCCAGCATTTT.

The V gene is TRBV5-5, the J gene TRBJ2-1, with 7 bases that match TRBD1. Trimming cost V 1 base and J 8 bases; bases outside gene matches: 3. Looked up from germline, CDR1 is SGHKS and CDR2 is YYEKEE (reference sequence). The CDR3 totals 13 residues. Written as DNA, the CDR3 is TGTGCCAGCAGCTTGCAACAGGGGTATGAGCAGTTCTTC. As protein: CASSLQQGYEQFF.

The gene calls are TRBV12-3 or TRBV12-4 and TRBJ1-6; a possible D gene is TRBD1 (5 bases). Between the trimmed V and J ends, which lost 2 bases and 5 bases, there was a span of 10 bases. This CDR3 is 15 amino acids long. In nucleotides, the CDR3 is TGTGCCAGCAGTTTAAGGGGTGGGGATAATTCACCCCTCCACTTT. It specifies CASSLRGGDNSPLHF.

This clonotype showed up just a few times. The CDR3 sequence: CASSVGQGGLSAQHF. The CDR3, as DNA: TGTGCCAGTAGTGTTGGACAAGGGGGACTTAGTGCCCAGCATTTT. The chain combines TRBV19 with TRBJ1-5; D might be TRBD1 (6 bases). Trimming took off 5 bases at V and 11 bases at J, with 22 bases between the two ends. Germline values: CDR1 LNHDA, CDR2 SQIVND (reference sequence). The CDR3 has 15 amino acids.

The rearrangement joins TRBV4-1 to TRBJ2-5; D gene uncertain. Germline lookup yields CDR1 MGHRA and CDR2 YSYEKL. This CDR3 has 14 amino acids. Trimming shortened V by 4 bases and J by 2 bases, and 11 bases separated the two germline ends. The CDR3 nucleotides read TGCGCCAGCAGCCGTCAACTCGTACAAGAGACCCAGTACTTC. Its translation: CASSRQLVQETQYF.

V usage is TRBV7-2 and J usage is TRBJ2-7; 7 positions match TRBD2. The CDR3 sequence is 15 residues long. Germline CDR1 is SGHTA and CDR2 is FQGNSA. V gave up 8 bases and J gave up 1 base; unmatched junction bases: 11. CDR3 DNA: TGTGCCAGCTCCCGGGGAGGGAAAAAATCCTACGAGCAGTACGTC. Translation: CASSRGGKKSYEQYV.